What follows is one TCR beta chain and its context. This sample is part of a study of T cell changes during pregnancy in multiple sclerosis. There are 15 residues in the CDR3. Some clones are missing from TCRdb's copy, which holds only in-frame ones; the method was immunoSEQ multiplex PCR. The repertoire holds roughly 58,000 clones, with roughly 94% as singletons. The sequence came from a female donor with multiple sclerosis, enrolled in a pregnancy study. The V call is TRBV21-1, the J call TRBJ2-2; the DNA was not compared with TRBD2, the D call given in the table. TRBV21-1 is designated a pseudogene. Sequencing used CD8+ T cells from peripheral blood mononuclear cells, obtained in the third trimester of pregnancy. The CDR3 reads CASRTTSGRVGELFF. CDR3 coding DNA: TGTGCCAGCAGGACGACTAGCGGGAGAGTCGGGGAGCTGTTTTTT.